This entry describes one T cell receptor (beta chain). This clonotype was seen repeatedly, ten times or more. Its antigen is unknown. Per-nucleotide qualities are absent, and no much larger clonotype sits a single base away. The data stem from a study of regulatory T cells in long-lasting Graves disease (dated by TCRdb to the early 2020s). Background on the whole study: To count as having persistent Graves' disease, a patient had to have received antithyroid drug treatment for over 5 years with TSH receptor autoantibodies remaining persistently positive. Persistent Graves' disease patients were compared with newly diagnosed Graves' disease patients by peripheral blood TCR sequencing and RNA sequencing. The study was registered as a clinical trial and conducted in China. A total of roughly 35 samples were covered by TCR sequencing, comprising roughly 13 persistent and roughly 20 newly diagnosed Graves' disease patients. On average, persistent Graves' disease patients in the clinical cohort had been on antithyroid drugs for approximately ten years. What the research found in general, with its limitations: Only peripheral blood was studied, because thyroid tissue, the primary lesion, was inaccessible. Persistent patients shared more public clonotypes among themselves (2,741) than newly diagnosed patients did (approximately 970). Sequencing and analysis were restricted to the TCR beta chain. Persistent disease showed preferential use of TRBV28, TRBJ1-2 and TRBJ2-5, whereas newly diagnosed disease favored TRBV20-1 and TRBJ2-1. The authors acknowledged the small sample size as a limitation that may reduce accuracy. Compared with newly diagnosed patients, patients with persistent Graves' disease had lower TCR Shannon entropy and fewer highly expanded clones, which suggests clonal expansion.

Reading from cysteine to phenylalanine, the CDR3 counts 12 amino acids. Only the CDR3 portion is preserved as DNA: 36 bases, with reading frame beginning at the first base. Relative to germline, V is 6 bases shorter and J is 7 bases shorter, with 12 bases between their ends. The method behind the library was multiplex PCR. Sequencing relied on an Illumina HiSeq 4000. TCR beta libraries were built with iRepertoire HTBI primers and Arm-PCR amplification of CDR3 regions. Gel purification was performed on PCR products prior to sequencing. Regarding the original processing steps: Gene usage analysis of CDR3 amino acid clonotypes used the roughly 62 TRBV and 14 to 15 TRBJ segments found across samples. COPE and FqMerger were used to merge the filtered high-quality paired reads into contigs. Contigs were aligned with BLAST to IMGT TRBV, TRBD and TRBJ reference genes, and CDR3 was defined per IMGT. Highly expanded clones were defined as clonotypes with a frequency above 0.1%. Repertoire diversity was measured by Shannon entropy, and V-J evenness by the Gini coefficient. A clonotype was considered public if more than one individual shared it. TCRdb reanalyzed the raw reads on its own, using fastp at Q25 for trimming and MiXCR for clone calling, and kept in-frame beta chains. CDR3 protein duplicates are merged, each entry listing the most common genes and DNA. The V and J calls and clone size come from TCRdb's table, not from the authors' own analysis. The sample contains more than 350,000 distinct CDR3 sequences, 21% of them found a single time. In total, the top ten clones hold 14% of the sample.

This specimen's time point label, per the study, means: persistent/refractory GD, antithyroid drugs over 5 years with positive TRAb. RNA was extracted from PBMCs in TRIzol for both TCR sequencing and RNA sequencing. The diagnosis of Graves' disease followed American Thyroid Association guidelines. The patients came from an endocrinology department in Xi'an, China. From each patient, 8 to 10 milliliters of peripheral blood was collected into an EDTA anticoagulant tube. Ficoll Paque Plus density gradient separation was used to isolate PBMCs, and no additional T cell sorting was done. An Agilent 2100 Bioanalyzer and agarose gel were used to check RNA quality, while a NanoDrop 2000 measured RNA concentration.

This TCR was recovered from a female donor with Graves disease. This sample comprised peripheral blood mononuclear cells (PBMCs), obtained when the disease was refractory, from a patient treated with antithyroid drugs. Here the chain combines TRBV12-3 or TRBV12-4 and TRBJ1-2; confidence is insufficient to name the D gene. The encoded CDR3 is CASSPGPTGYTF. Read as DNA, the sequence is TGTGCCAGCAGCCCGGGCCCGACTGGCTACACCTTC.